These T cell receptor beta chains were read from a single sample in a study of T cells in Graves' hyperthyroidism and ophthalmopathy. TCRdb re-called the multiplex PCR reads with MiXCR, one entry per CDR3 protein. Of hundreds of thousands of distinct CDR3 sequences in the sample, about 17% were seen once. Sequenced: blood. These receptors were taken from a woman aged 25 to 45 with Graves' hyperthyroidism. The CDR3 runs from the conserved cysteine through the conserved F or W. Each record gives: V gene, J gene, clone size, D gene, CDR3 protein, CDR3 DNA. A D gene is named only where the DNA matches it firmly. Only part of the rows carry a size: once, few, many, or a class if the clone is expanded.

v_call: TRBV6-1
j_call: TRBJ1-4
clone_size: few
d_call: TRBD1
cdr3_aa: CASSGQGEGEKLFF
cdr3_nt: TGTGCCAGCAGTGGACAGGGTGAGGGTGAAAAACTGTTTTTT

v_call: TRBV6-5
j_call: TRBJ1-1
clone_size: many
d_call: NA
cdr3_aa: CASSYSRQGNTEAFF
cdr3_nt: TGTGCCAGCAGTTACTCGAGGCAGGGGAACACTGAAGCTTTCTTT

v_call: TRBV7-2
j_call: TRBJ2-7
clone_size: many
d_call: NA
cdr3_aa: CASSLSNYEQYF
cdr3_nt: TGTGCCAGCAGCTTAAGCAACTACGAGCAGTACTTC

v_call: TRBV12-3/TRBV12-4
j_call: TRBJ1-2
clone_size: many
d_call: TRBD1
cdr3_aa: CASSLGTDLSIFYGYTF
cdr3_nt: TGTGCCAGCAGCCTGGGGACAGACCTATCCATATTCTATGGCTACACCTTC

v_call: TRBV2
j_call: TRBJ2-3
clone_size: NA
d_call: TRBD2
cdr3_aa: CASSEFTSGSYGDTQYF
cdr3_nt: TGTGCCAGCAGTGAGTTCACTAGCGGGAGTTATGGAGATACGCAGTATTTT

v_call: TRBV2
j_call: TRBJ2-7
clone_size: NA
d_call: NA
cdr3_aa: CASSVGQINYEQYF
cdr3_nt: TGTGCCAGCAGCGTCGGACAAATTAACTACGAGCAGTACTTC

v_call: TRBV20-1
j_call: TRBJ2-7
clone_size: NA
d_call: TRBD2
cdr3_aa: CSAGGLAGVEQYF
cdr3_nt: TGCAGTGCTGGGGGACTAGCGGGAGTCGAGCAGTACTTC

v_call: TRBV19
j_call: TRBJ2-5
clone_size: few
d_call: TRBD2
cdr3_aa: CASRLAGLETQYF
cdr3_nt: TGTGCCAGTAGACTAGCGGGATTGGAGACCCAGTACTTC

v_call: TRBV4-2
j_call: TRBJ1-1
clone_size: few
d_call: NA
cdr3_aa: CASRDSGNTEAFF
cdr3_nt: TGTGCCAGCCGAGACAGTGGGAACACTGAAGCTTTCTTT

v_call: TRBV7-9
j_call: TRBJ1-3
clone_size: NA
d_call: NA
cdr3_aa: CASSLDRFSAGTLGNTIYF
cdr3_nt: TGTGCCAGCAGCTTAGACAGATTTTCGGCCGGGACTCTTGGAAACACCATATATTTT

v_call: TRBV29-1
j_call: TRBJ2-7
clone_size: NA
d_call: NA
cdr3_aa: CSVLFPPRDEQYF
cdr3_nt: TGCAGCGTCCTGTTTCCCCCAAGGGACGAGCAGTACTTC

v_call: TRBV12-3/TRBV12-4
j_call: TRBJ2-7
clone_size: NA
d_call: NA
cdr3_aa: CASKGGSSYDQYF
cdr3_nt: TGTGCCAGCAAAGGGGGGTCCTCCTACGACCAGTACTTC

v_call: TRBV28
j_call: TRBJ1-5
clone_size: many
d_call: NA
cdr3_aa: CASSFAEYSNQPQHF
cdr3_nt: TGTGCCAGCAGTTTCGCGGAGTATAGCAATCAGCCCCAGCATTTT

v_call: TRBV28
j_call: TRBJ1-4
clone_size: NA
d_call: NA
cdr3_aa: CASSNPGSNEKLFF
cdr3_nt: TGTGCCAGCAGTAACCCAGGGTCCAATGAAAAACTGTTTTTT

v_call: TRBV7-2
j_call: TRBJ1-1
clone_size: many
d_call: TRBD1
cdr3_aa: CASSITTGGTEAFF
cdr3_nt: TGTGCCAGCAGCATAACGACAGGGGGGACTGAAGCTTTCTTT

v_call: TRBV5-1
j_call: TRBJ1-6
clone_size: many
d_call: NA
cdr3_aa: CASSSDSYNSPLHF
cdr3_nt: TGCGCCAGCAGCTCCGACAGTTATAATTCACCCCTCCACTTT